What follows are 24 T cell receptor beta chains derived from one specimen sequenced in a study of blood T cell repertoires in COVID-19. Repertoires were generated with immunoSEQ multiplex PCR, while TCRdb's copy carries only in-frame clones and drops some. The sample yields roughly 150,000 clones, roughly nine tenths seen once. Material: peripheral blood. The source is a woman in her seventies with acute or convalescent COVID-19.

The J gene is TRBJ1-1, the V gene TRBV21-1; TRBD1 is taken as the D call from the table, unchecked against the DNA. TRBV21-1 is a recognized pseudogene. The CDR3 spans 15 residues. The CDR3: CASSGEGAMNTEAFF. CDR3 bases: TGTGCCAGCAGCGGAGAGGGGGCCATGAACACTGAAGCTTTCTTT.

The J gene is TRBJ2-4, the V gene TRBV28; tentatively, D is TRBD2 (6 bases). CDR3 size: 13 residues. In germline, CDR1 is MDHEN, CDR2 SYDVKM. V shed 4 bases and J shed 7 bases, with 11 bases lying between them. This CDR3 is CASSWTNGNIQYF. In nucleotides, the CDR3 is TGTGCCAGCAGTTGGACTAATGGGAACATTCAGTACTTC.

Only a few counts were recorded for this clone. The chain employs TRBV5-4 and TRBJ1-2; 10 bases fit TRBD1. There are 13 residues in the CDR3. Germline CDR1 SGHNT, CDR2 YYREEE (reference sequence). The J segment lost 8 bases and the V segment lost 4 bases, leaving 5 bases of the junction unmatched. Here the CDR3 reads CASSPGTGEGYTF. DNA for the CDR3: TGTGCCAGCAGCCCCGGGACAGGGGAAGGCTACACCTTC.

The rearrangement joins TRBV28 to TRBJ1-2; D is uncertain. The germline CDR1 and CDR2 sequences are MDHEN and SYDVKM. The CDR3 spans 13 residues. V was pared by 3 bases and J by 3 bases, with 8 bases between. The CDR3 protein is CASSFRVDYGYTF. CDR3 nucleotide sequence: TGTGCCAGCAGTTTTCGGGTGGACTATGGCTACACCTTC.

This clone has more than one count but fewer than ten. This rearrangement joins TRBV6-2 or TRBV6-3 to TRBJ2-7, with 9 bases lining up with TRBD2. There are 16 residues in the CDR3. Germline V lookup: CDR1 MNHEY, CDR2 SVGEGT. Trimming removed 2 bases from V and 5 bases from J; junction bases left unmatched: 10. CDR3 in DNA: TGTGCCAGCAGTTACCCGCGGGGGGGCCTTATCCACGAGCAGTACTTC. Its translation: CASSYPRGGLIHEQYF.

V is TRBV29-1 and J is TRBJ1-1, with a possible D match to TRBD1 (6 bases). The germline CDR1 and CDR2 sequences are SQVTM and ANQGSEA. The CDR3 spans 15 residues. The ends were cut back, 0 bases at V and 3 bases at J, with 14 bases in the middle. The DNA for the CDR3 is TGCAGCGTTGAAGATCCCGGGGGGCGCGACACTGAAGCTTTCTTT. Amino acid sequence: CSVEDPGGRDTEAFF. Variable domain in full (rest from reference TRBV29-1 and TRBJ1-1): SAVISQKPSRDICQRGTSLTIQCQVDSQVTMMFWYRQQPGQSLTLIATANQGSEATYESGFVIDKFPISRPNLTFSTLTVSNMSPEDSSIYLCSVEDPGGRDTEAFFGQGTRLTVV.

The chain is built from TRBV18 and TRBJ1-5; 9 positions match TRBD1. Germline V CDR1 and CDR2: KGHSH, LQKENI. The CDR3 has 14 amino acids. The V segment lost 4 bases and the J segment 5 bases; nucleotides outside the gene matches: 3. This CDR3 reads CASSRQGEYQPQHF. CDR3 bases: TGTGCCAGCTCACGACAGGGGGAGTATCAGCCCCAGCATTTT.

This clone was counted between two and nine times. The chain has TRBV6-5 and TRBJ2-2; unclear D gene. The CDR3 spans 15 residues. Trimming stripped 6 bases from V and 0 bases from J, with 11 bases between. The V gene's germline CDR1 is MNHEY and CDR2 SVGAGI. CDR3 sequence: CASSRAGPNTGELFF. The CDR3 DNA sequence: TGTGCCAGCAGCCGCGCTGGGCCGAACACCGGGGAGCTGTTTTTT.

CDR3 in amino acids: CASSDPNRGNYGYTF. The CDR3 nucleotides read TGCGCCAGCAGTGACCCCAACAGGGGTAACTATGGCTACACCTTC. This chain connects TRBV10-2 to TRBJ1-2, with 7 bases fitting TRBD1. Germline V gene sequence: CDR1 WSHSY, CDR2 SAAADI. The V gene end was trimmed by 3 bases and the J gene end by 1 base; junction bases not matched to a gene: 5. The CDR3 spans 15 residues.

The chain joins TRBV27 to TRBJ2-1; 12 bases fit TRBD2. Germline lookup yields CDR1 MNHEY and CDR2 SMNVEV (reference sequence). After removal of 6 bases from V and 10 bases from J, the junction contained 10 bases not matched to a gene. The CDR3 spans 15 residues. The CDR3 sequence: CASSRGLAGKGEQFF. The CDR3 nucleotides read TGTGCCAGCAGCCGCGGACTAGCGGGGAAGGGAGAGCAGTTCTTC.

The genes are TRBV27 and TRBJ1-2; D perhaps matches TRBD1 (6 bases). V was trimmed by 5 bases and J by 9 bases, leaving 19 bases between them. This CDR3 has 14 amino acids. CDR1 is MNHEY and CDR2 is SMNVEV in the germline V gene (reference sequence). This CDR3 is CASSLNRDTVRYTF. As DNA, the CDR3 is TGTGCCAGCAGTCTAAACCGGGACACCGTTCGCTACACCTTC.

The rearrangement joins TRBV6-9 to TRBJ1-2, with D possibly matching TRBD1 (6 bases). This CDR3 spans 19 amino acids. The ends were cut back, 2 bases at V and 4 bases at J, with 26 bases in the middle. Germline loops: CDR1 MNHGY, CDR2 SVAAGI. The CDR3 is CASSYPRAGASQPFYGYTF. CDR3 DNA sequence: TGTGCCAGCAGTTATCCTCGTGCGGGGGCCTCTCAGCCTTTCTATGGCTACACCTTC.

The chain is built from TRBV6-2 or TRBV6-3 and TRBJ1-2; tentative D call: TRBD1 (5 bases). CDR1 is MNHEY and CDR2 is SVGEGT in the germline V gene. The V end lost 6 bases, the J end lost 2 bases, and 16 bases lay between the germline ends. CDR3 length equals 15 residues. CDR3 protein: CASRPRTRPNYGYTF. As DNA, the CDR3 is TGTGCCAGCAGACCTAGGACAAGGCCCAACTATGGCTACACCTTC.

The V and J genes are TRBV7-8 and TRBJ1-6, with a tentative D call TRBD1 (6 bases). This CDR3 is built from 17 residues. Trimming pared 6 bases from V and 11 bases from J, leaving 26 bases between. Germline CDR1 SGHVS, CDR2 FQNEAQ. The CDR3 loop is CASSSTTRGAIMAPLHF. The CDR3 DNA follows: TGTGCCAGCAGTTCAACGACCAGGGGAGCAATTATGGCACCCCTCCACTTT.

The V gene is TRBV9, the J gene TRBJ2-2; D is ambiguous. The CDR3 covers 13 residues. Germline CDR1 and CDR2: SGDLS and YYNGEE. Deletions cut 0 bases from V and 3 bases from J, with 3 bases between. The CDR3 is CASSVVDTGELFF. CDR3 in DNA: TGTGCCAGCAGCGTAGTAGACACCGGGGAGCTGTTTTTT. Looking up the rest from reference TRBV9 and TRBJ2-2 gives the full variable domain: DSGVTQTPKHLITATGQRVTLRCSPRSGDLSVYWYQQSLDQGLQFLIQYYNGEERAKGNILERFSAQQFPDLHSELNLSSLELGDSALYFCASSVVDTGELFFGEGSRLTVL.

Notes on this clone: The same CDR3 can be traced to other DNA sequences in this sample. This sequence joins TRBV28 and TRBJ1-3; unclear D gene. CDR3 length: 13 amino acids. Germline V gives CDR1 MDHEN, CDR2 SYDVKM. The germline V and J ends were trimmed by 6 bases and 0 bases, with 6 bases remaining between them. CDR3 sequence (DNA): TGTGCCAGCAGCCGGGGCTCTGGAAACACCATATATTTT. Translated: CASSRGSGNTIYF.

The chain combines TRBV6-1 with TRBJ1-2; no firm D call. V lost 2 bases, J lost 5 bases, and 18 bases lay in between. CDR3 size: 16 residues. Germline lookup yields CDR1 MNHNS and CDR2 SASEGT. The CDR3 here is CASSEYGTAEGYGYTF. Here the CDR3 DNA reads TGTGCCAGCAGTGAATATGGAACAGCGGAAGGGTATGGCTACACCTTC.

V and J are TRBV29-1 and TRBJ2-5; D is ambiguous. The CDR3 spans 13 residues. Germline V gene lookup returns CDR1 SQVTM and CDR2 ANQGSEA. V lost 3 bases and J lost 1, with 9 bases in between. CDR3 DNA: TGCAGCGTTGAGACTCGAATCCAAGAGACCCAGTACTTC. The encoded protein is CSVETRIQETQYF.

The chain couples TRBV28 to TRBJ2-3; 12 nucleotides match TRBD2. Germline V gene data show CDR1 as MDHEN and CDR2 as SYDVKM. This CDR3 comprises 16 residues. V dropped 4 bases and J dropped 2; count of bases not matched to a gene: 4. CDR3 sequence reads: CASSSLAGGPTDTQYF. The CDR3 region has the DNA TGTGCCAGCAGTTCCCTAGCGGGGGGGCCCACAGATACGCAGTATTTT.

As DNA, the CDR3 is TGTGCCAGCAGCCGGGTGCAGGTAATGAACACTGAAGCTTTCTTT. Protein product: CASSRVQVMNTEAFF. The chain is built from TRBV4-2 and TRBJ1-1; D gene ambiguous. Germline-derived CDR1 and CDR2 are LGHNA and YNFKEQ. V lost 4 bases, J lost 0 bases, and 12 bases lay in between. The CDR3 is made up of 15 amino acids.

This chain joins TRBV21-1 and TRBJ1-3. TRBV21-1 is assigned pseudogene status. This CDR3 is built from 20 residues. Here the CDR3 reads CASSPIAGPEEVISGNTIYF. The CDR3 DNA reads TGTGCCAGCAGCCCGATCGCCGGGCCCGAGGAGGTTATCTCTGGAAACACCATATATTTT.

This chain joins TRBV2 and TRBJ1-6; D ambiguous. Germline CDR1 and CDR2: SNHLY and FYNNEI. V was clipped by 1 base and J by 0 bases, with 7 bases between them. The CDR3 is 16 amino acids. The CDR3 loop is CASSEGRISYNSPLHF. The CDR3 DNA follows: TGTGCCAGCAGTGAAGGCAGGATCTCCTATAATTCACCCCTCCACTTT.

The V gene is TRBV27, the J gene TRBJ1-1; a weak D match, TRBD1 (5 bases). Per the germline V gene, CDR1 is MNHEY and CDR2 is SMNVEV (reference sequence). Trimming left V 3 bases short and J 5 bases short, with 13 bases between. The CDR3 loop spans 14 amino acids. The CDR3 DNA follows: TGTGCCAGCAGTTTGCTGGGGGGAGGTACTGAAGCTTTCTTT. Its translation: CASSLLGGGTEAFF.

The chain combines TRBV6-5 with TRBJ1-3; the D gene is possibly TRBD1 (5 bases). V dropped 7 bases and J dropped 0 bases, with 13 bases sitting between them. Germline loops: CDR1 MNHEY, CDR2 SVGAGI. This CDR3 comprises 15 residues. CDR3 amino acids: CASTNRTPSGNTIYF. The CDR3 region has the DNA TGTGCCAGCACTAACCGGACACCCTCTGGAAACACCATATATTTT.